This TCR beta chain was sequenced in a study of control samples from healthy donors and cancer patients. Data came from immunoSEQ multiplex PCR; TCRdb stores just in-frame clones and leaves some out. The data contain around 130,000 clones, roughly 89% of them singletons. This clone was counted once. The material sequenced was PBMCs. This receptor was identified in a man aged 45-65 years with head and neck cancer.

The CDR3 protein is CASSVVDHTEAFF. The CDR3 nucleotides are TGTGCCAGCAGCGTAGTAGACCACACTGAAGCTTTCTTT. The chain employs TRBV9 and TRBJ1-1; D gene unclear. Germline-derived CDR1 and CDR2 are SGDLS and YYNGEE. There are 13 residues in the CDR3. Trimming pared 0 bases from V and 3 bases from J, leaving 6 bases between.